This T cell receptor (beta chain) derives from a study of lung T cells in sarcoidosis with Löfgren's syndrome. This clonotype was observed at least ten times. TCRdb itself ran the reads through MiXCR, one entry per CDR3 protein. The data show fewer than 80,000 distinct CDR3 sequences, 21% seen once. V was cut by 5 bases and J by 2 bases, with 3 bases left in between. The CDR3 has 11 amino acids. Sequenced: CD4+ T cells from PBMCs. The chain links TRBV12-3 or TRBV12-4 to TRBJ2-5; no reliable D call. The receptor comes from a human donor with sarcoidosis (Löfgren's syndrome or another form), or a control subject (not recorded which). CDR3 sequence (DNA): TGTGCCAGCAGTACACAAGAGACCCAGTACTTC. Its protein is CASSTQETQYF.